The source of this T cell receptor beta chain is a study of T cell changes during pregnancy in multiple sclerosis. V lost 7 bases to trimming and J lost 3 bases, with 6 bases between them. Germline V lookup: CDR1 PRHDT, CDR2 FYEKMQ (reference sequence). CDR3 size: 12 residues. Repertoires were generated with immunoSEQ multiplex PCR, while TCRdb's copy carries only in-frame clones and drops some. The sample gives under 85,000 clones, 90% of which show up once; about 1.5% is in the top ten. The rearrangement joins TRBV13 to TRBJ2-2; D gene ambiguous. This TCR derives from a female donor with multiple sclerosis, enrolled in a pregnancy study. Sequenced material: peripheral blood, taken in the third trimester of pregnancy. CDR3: CASTEDTGELFF. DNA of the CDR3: TGTGCCAGCACCGAGGACACCGGGGAGCTGTTTTTT.